This T cell receptor beta chain was identified during a study of cytomegalovirus exposure and HLA in healthy donors. Study-wide context: Among the 398 genotyped donors, 65% to 85% were placed in the Caucasian-associated ancestry cluster.

There are a few counts of this clone. Germline CDR1 reads MDHEN; CDR2 reads SYDVKM. Trimming left V 7 bases short and J 2 bases short, with 19 bases between. The CDR3 length is 16 residues. The PCR had 60 Vbeta and 13 Jbeta primers. Clones were sequenced by immunoSEQ multiplex PCR, and TCRdb holds only the in-frame ones, with some missing. The repertoire holds roughly 200,000 clones, with around 75% as singletons. The material sequenced was PBMCs. The V and J genes are TRBV28 and TRBJ2-3; D unclear. The source is a male donor in good health and CMV-seronegative. The CDR3 sequence: CASNEEFREPTDTQYF. CDR3 nucleotides: TGTGCCAGCAATGAAGAGTTCCGAGAGCCCACAGATACGCAGTATTTT.